A single sample gave rise to the 19 T cell receptor beta chains below, sequenced in a study of cytomegalovirus exposure and HLA in healthy donors. TCRdb's copy holds only in-frame clones and misses some; the assay was immunoSEQ multiplex PCR. Of more than 50,000 clones listed, roughly 94% were seen once; the top ten hold roughly 2.4%. Sequenced input: PBMCs. These TCRs come from a man younger than 30 in good health and CMV-seronegative.

This clone was detected once. The V and J genes are TRBV5-1 and TRBJ2-1; no firm D call. The germline V gene encodes CDR1 SGHRS and CDR2 YFSETQ. The CDR3 length is 13 residues. V lost 0 bases and J 10 bases, leaving 11 bases between the germline ends. The CDR3 reads CASSLEVGQEQFF. CDR3 nucleotide sequence: TGCGCCAGCAGCTTGGAGGTGGGCCAGGAGCAGTTCTTC.

The genes are TRBV21-1 and TRBJ2-3; TRBD2, the table's D call, was not compared with the DNA. TRBV21-1 is tagged as a pseudogene. This CDR3 contains 17 residues. The CDR3 loop is CASSTSGKREGPDTQYF. The CDR3 bases are TGTGCCAGCAGCACCTCCGGCAAGCGGGAGGGCCCAGATACGCAGTATTTT.

The rearrangement joins TRBV4-1 to TRBJ2-5; unclear D gene. Trimming removed 3 bases at V and 5 bases at J, with 16 bases between. Per the germline V gene, CDR1 is MGHRA and CDR2 is YSYEKL. CDR3 length: 15 amino acids. The CDR3 loop reads CASSHLVSLGETQYF. The CDR3 DNA reads TGCGCCAGCAGCCACCTCGTGTCCCTCGGGGAGACCCAGTACTTC.

The chain is built from TRBV28 and TRBJ1-4; 9 nucleotides align to TRBD1. The junction had 3 bases not matched to a gene; V was cut back by 2 bases and J by 8 bases. This CDR3 contains 14 residues. Germline CDR1 is MDHEN and CDR2 is SYDVKM. The CDR3 here is CASSLGDRDEKLFF. Written as DNA, the CDR3 is TGTGCCAGCAGTTTAGGGGACAGGGACGAAAAACTGTTTTTT.

The chain combines TRBV28 with TRBJ1-5, with TRBD1 identical over 11 bases. Germline lookup yields CDR1 MDHEN and CDR2 SYDVKM. V lost 6 bases, J lost 7 bases, and 14 bases stayed unmatched. CDR3 size: 17 residues. The CDR3 region is CASSEPTGTGGRQPQHF. Written as DNA, the CDR3 is TGTGCCAGCAGCGAACCAACCGGGACAGGGGGTAGGCAGCCCCAGCATTTT.

V is TRBV27 and J is TRBJ2-1, with D possibly being TRBD2 (6 bases). From germline, CDR1 is MNHEY and CDR2 SMNVEV (reference sequence). CDR3 size: 12 residues. V lost 6 bases and J lost 7, with 10 bases in between. The CDR3 coding sequence is TGTGCCAGCAGCAAGACTAGAAATGAGCAGTTCTTC. Its protein is CASSKTRNEQFF.

The genes are TRBV29-1 and TRBJ2-2, with D possibly being TRBD2 (6 bases). Germline CDR1 SQVTM, CDR2 ANQGSEA. The V and J ends lost 2 bases and 5 bases respectively, with 12 bases between them. The CDR3 contains 14 residues. The CDR3 nucleotides read TGCAGCGTTGAATCCTCAGGGAGGACCGGGGAGCTGTTTTTT. Its translation is CSVESSGRTGELFF.

CDR3 sequence: CASSLEQARETQYF. In DNA form, the CDR3 reads TGCGCCAGCAGCTTGGAACAGGCTCGGGAGACCCAGTACTTC. The J gene is TRBJ2-5, the V gene TRBV5-1, with a weak D call TRBD1 (5 bases). In germline, CDR1 is SGHRS, CDR2 YFSETQ. The CDR3 is 14 residues long. The ends were cut back, 0 bases at V and 5 bases at J, with 11 bases in the middle.

The chain couples TRBV28 to TRBJ2-7; 11 nucleotides agree with TRBD2. This CDR3 has 14 amino acids. Germline values: CDR1 MDHEN, CDR2 SYDVKM. The V segment lost 7 bases and the J segment 4 bases; nucleotides outside the gene matches: 6. CDR3 coding DNA: TGTGCCAGCACCCCGGGACTAGCGGCTTACGAGCAGTACTTC. Protein product: CASTPGLAAYEQYF.

The chain couples TRBV7-6 to TRBJ2-5; D is unclear. Looked up from germline, CDR1 is SGHVS and CDR2 is FNYEAQ. The V and J ends lost 1 base and 4 bases respectively, with 10 bases between them. This CDR3 is built from 14 residues. CDR3 nucleotides: TGTGCCAGCAGCTTAGTTACCCGCGCAGAGACCCAGTACTTC. The encoded protein is CASSLVTRAETQYF.

The rearrangement joins TRBV5-1 to TRBJ2-1; 10 nucleotides match TRBD2. The V and J ends lost 0 bases and 4 bases, in that order; junction bases with no gene match: 7. CDR1 and CDR2 from the germline V gene are SGHRS and YFSETQ. The length of the CDR3 is 17 residues. The CDR3 DNA sequence: TGCGCCAGCAGCTTGGCCTCAGGACTAGCGGTATACAATGAGCAGTTCTTC. Translating gives CASSLASGLAVYNEQFF.

This clone was recorded once. This sequence joins TRBV18 and TRBJ1-1; the match to TRBD1 covers 8 bases. The V gene's germline CDR1 is KGHSH and CDR2 LQKENI. The CDR3 is 17 amino acids. V trimming: 1 base; J trimming: 7 bases; junction bases outside the gene matches: 14. CDR3 protein: CASSPRQGAILSGEAFF. CDR3 DNA: TGTGCCAGCTCACCACGGCAGGGGGCGATTCTATCCGGTGAAGCTTTCTTT.

The chain combines TRBV6-5 with TRBJ1-2; maybe TRBD1 (6 bases). In germline, CDR1 is MNHEY, CDR2 SVGAGI. V was pared by 4 bases and J by 5 bases, with 17 bases between. The CDR3 spans 15 residues. The CDR3 here is CASSSAGQNVYGYTF. CDR3 nucleotide sequence: TGTGCCAGCAGTTCCGCCGGACAGAATGTATATGGCTACACCTTC.

This chain uses TRBV25-1 with TRBJ2-5, with a tentative D call TRBD1 (5 bases). Per germline, CDR1 MGHDK and CDR2 SYGVNS. The V and J ends lost 3 bases and 5 bases respectively, with 16 bases between them. CDR3 size: 15 residues. Written as DNA, the CDR3 is TGTGCCAGCAGTGAGGACAACACGGTACTTGAGACCCAGTACTTC. Its translation is CASSEDNTVLETQYF.

The chain recombines TRBV5-1 with TRBJ2-3; 11 bases are a match to TRBD2. Germline trimming cut 4 bases from V and 4 bases from J; bases unmatched to any gene: 8. The CDR3 sequence is 16 residues long. Germline V gene lookup returns CDR1 SGHRS and CDR2 YFSETQ. This CDR3 reads CASSPVTSGKADTQYF. As DNA, the CDR3 is TGCGCCAGCAGCCCCGTGACTAGCGGGAAAGCAGATACGCAGTATTTT. Based on the CDR3 plus reference TRBV5-1 and TRBJ2-3, the full variable domain is KAGVTQTPRYLIKTRGQQVTLSCSPISGHRSVSWYQQTPGQGLQFLFEYFSETQRNKGNFPGRFSGRQFSNSRSEMNVSTLELGDSALYLCASSPVTSGKADTQYFGPGTRLTVL.

The chain carries TRBV6-5 and TRBJ2-7; D may be TRBD2 (5 bases). Looked up from germline, CDR1 is MNHEY and CDR2 is SVGAGI. The CDR3 is 15 amino acids. Between the trimmed V and J ends, which lost 6 bases and 3 bases, there was a span of 18 bases. In DNA, the CDR3 is TGTGCCAGCAGCCGTGACGGAGGTGGGAACTACGAGCAGTACTTC. It codes for CASSRDGGGNYEQYF.

V gene TRBV30 combines with J gene TRBJ1-1; no firm D call. V dropped 3 bases and J dropped 4 bases, with 12 bases sitting between them. Germline lookup yields CDR1 GTSNPN and CDR2 SVGIG (reference sequence). There are 13 residues in the CDR3. CDR3 sequence (DNA): TGTGCCTGGAGGGCAGGCCCCAGCACTGAAGCTTTCTTT. It yields the protein CAWRAGPSTEAFF. Together with reference TRBV30 and TRBJ1-1, the CDR3 gives the full variable domain: SQTIHQWPATLVQPVGSPLSLECTVEGTSNPNLYWYRQAAGRGLQLLFYSVGIGQISSEVPQNLSASRPQDRQFILSSKKLLLSDSGFYLCAWRAGPSTEAFFGQGTRLTVV.

This chain connects TRBV18 to TRBJ1-4, with a tentative D call TRBD1 (6 bases). There are 15 residues in the CDR3. The V end lost 4 bases, the J end lost 0 bases, and 9 bases lay between the germline ends. Per germline, CDR1 KGHSH and CDR2 LQKENI. CDR3 amino acids: CASSRDMATNEKLFF. DNA of the CDR3: TGTGCCAGCTCACGGGACATGGCAACTAATGAAAAACTGTTTTTT.

The chain is built from TRBV5-4 and TRBJ1-2, with D possibly being TRBD1 (6 bases). This CDR3 has 14 residues. CDR1 and CDR2 (germline): SGHNT, YYREEE (reference sequence). V gave up 2 bases and J gave up 6 bases, with 14 bases separating them. CDR3: CASSFSGEGHGYTF. Here the CDR3 DNA reads TGTGCCAGCAGCTTCTCAGGGGAGGGGCATGGCTACACCTTC.